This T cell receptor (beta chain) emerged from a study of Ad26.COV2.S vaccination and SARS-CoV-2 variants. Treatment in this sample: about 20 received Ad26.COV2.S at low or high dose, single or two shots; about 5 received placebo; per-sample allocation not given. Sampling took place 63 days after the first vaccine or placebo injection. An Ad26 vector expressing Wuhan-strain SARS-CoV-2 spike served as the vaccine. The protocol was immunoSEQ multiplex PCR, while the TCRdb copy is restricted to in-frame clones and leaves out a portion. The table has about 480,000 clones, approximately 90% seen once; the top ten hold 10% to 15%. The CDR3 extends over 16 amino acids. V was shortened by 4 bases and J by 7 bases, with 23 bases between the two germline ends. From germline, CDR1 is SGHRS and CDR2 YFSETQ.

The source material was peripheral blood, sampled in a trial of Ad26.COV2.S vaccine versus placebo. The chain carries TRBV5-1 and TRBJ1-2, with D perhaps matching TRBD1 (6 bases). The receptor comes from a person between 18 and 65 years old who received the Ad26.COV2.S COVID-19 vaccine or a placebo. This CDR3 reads CASSGSADGQGGGYTF. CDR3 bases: TGCGCCAGCAGCGGATCTGCGGACGGACAAGGGGGTGGCTACACCTTC.